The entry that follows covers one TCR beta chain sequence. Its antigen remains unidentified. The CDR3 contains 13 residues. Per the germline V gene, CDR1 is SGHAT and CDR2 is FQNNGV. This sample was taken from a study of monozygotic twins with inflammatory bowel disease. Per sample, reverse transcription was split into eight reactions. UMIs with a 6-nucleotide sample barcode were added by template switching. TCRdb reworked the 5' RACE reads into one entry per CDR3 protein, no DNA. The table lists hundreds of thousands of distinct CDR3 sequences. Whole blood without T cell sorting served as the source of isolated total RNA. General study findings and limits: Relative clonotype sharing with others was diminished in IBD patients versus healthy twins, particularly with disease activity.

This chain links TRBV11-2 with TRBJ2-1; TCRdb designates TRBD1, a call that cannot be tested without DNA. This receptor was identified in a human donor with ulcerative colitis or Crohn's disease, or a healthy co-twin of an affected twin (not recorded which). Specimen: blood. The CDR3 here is CASSRNRVNEQFF.